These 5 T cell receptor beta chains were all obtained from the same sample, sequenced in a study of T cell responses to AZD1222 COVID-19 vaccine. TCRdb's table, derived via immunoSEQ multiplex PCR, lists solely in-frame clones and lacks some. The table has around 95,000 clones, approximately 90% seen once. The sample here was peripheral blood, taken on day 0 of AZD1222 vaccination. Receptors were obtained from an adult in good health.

The CDR3 nucleotides read TGTGCCACCAGCAGTTACAAGACAGGGACCTACGAGCAGTACTTC. The encoded protein is CATSSYKTGTYEQYF. The chain employs TRBV15 and TRBJ2-7; 7 nucleotides line up with TRBD1. The CDR3 loop spans 15 amino acids. The germline CDR1 and CDR2 sequences are LNHNV and YYDKDF (reference sequence). V trimming: 3 bases; J trimming: 2 bases; junction bases outside the gene matches: 7.

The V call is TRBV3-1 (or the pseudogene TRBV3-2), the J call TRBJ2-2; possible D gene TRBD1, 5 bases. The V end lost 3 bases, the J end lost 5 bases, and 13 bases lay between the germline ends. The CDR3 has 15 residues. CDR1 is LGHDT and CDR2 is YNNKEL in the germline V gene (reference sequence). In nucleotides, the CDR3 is TGTGCCAGCAGCCACTTGGGGCTGAAGACCGGGGAGCTGTTTTTT. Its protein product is CASSHLGLKTGELFF.

Here the CDR3 reads CASSLTTGKYGYTF. CDR3 DNA: TGTGCCAGCAGCTTGACAACAGGGAAGTATGGCTACACCTTC. V usage is TRBV5-5 and J usage is TRBJ1-2, with D possibly matching TRBD1 (6 bases). CDR1 SGHKS and CDR2 YYEKEE come from the germline V gene (reference sequence). Deletions cut 1 base from V and 5 bases from J, with 12 bases between. CDR3 length equals 14 residues. The complete variable domain, with remaining parts taken from reference TRBV5-5 and TRBJ1-2, reads DAGVTQSPTHLIKTRGQQVTLRCSPISGHKSVSWYQQVLGQGPQFIFQYYEKEERGRGNFPDRFSARQFPNYSSELNVNALLLGDSALYLCASSLTTGKYGYTFGSGTRLTVV.

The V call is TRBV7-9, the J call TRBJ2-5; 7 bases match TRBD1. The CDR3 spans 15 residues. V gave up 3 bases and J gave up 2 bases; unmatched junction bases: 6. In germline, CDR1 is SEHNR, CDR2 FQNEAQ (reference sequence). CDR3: CASSFWTGEQETQYF. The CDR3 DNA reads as TGTGCCAGCAGCTTCTGGACAGGAGAACAAGAGACCCAGTACTTC.

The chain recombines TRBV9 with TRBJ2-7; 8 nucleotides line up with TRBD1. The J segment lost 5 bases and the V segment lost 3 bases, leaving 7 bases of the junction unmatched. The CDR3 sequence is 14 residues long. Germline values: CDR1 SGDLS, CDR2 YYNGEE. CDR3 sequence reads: CASSAGQGKDEQYF. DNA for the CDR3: TGTGCCAGCAGCGCAGGACAGGGTAAGGACGAGCAGTACTTC.